The source of this T cell receptor beta chain is a study of T cell changes during pregnancy in multiple sclerosis (dated by TCRdb to about 2019). General notes on the study: Changes in the T cell repertoire over the course of pregnancy were examined in this study in women with multiple sclerosis.

Details on this clone: This receptor's antigen is unknown. There are no base qualities to consult, and no much larger clone falls within one base.

The library came from the immunoSEQ multiplex PCR assay. Not all clones reach the TCRdb copy of this immuneACCESS table, which keeps in-frame sequences only. Checked studies attribute under half of the gap to unresolved V genes and leave the rest unexplained. The sample table shows about 55,000 clones, and approximately 94% are seen once. Together, the top ten hold 3% to 3.5% of the sample. According to the germline V gene, CDR1 reads MGHRA and CDR2 reads YSYEKL. The CDR3, cysteine through phenylalanine, is 15 amino acids long. Solely the CDR3 DNA is kept, with 45 bases framed from the first base. Trimming leaves V shorter by 3 bases and J shorter by 5 bases, with the junction holding 6 bases beyond the gene matches.

The receptor was derived from a female donor with multiple sclerosis, enrolled in a pregnancy study. The sequenced sample was CD8+ T cells from peripheral blood mononuclear cells, obtained in the third trimester of pregnancy. This chain is built from TRBV4-1 and TRBJ1-5; 8 central bases correspond to TRBD1. The nucleotide sequence is TGCGCCAGCAGCCACACGGACAGGGCAGATCAGCCCCAGCATTTT. Translation gives CASSHTDRADQPQHF.